This TCR beta chain emerged from a study of T cells after yellow fever vaccination (dated by TCRdb to between 2018 and 2021). A note on the overall study: The SMART-Seq v4 Ultra Low Input RNA kit was used to prepare libraries from fractions with low cell numbers. Two healthy male donors, one aged 18 to 30 and one aged 30 to 40 years, made up the cohort. To follow T-cell clones before and after primary and booster YFV17D yellow fever vaccination, bulk TCR alpha and beta repertoires were sequenced over time. Blood was drawn at multiple timepoints before and after primary and secondary immunization, with bulk PBMC replicates and cell subsets isolated. Points the paper makes about the study in general: A small share of clonotypes occurred in both CD4 and CD8 compartments, likely arising from convergent recombination. Most clones expanded after primary vaccination were re-detected after the booster (about 95% of CD4 and roughly 85% of CD8), suggesting broad memory maintenance. The secondary T-cell response was weaker than the primary response but faster, peaking on day 5 instead of day 15. FACS-sorted repertoires could contain abundant contaminating clonotypes from the bulk population, so computational filtering was required. Because the study included only a couple of donors, the extent to which the findings can be generalized is limited.

Synthesis of TCR cDNA relied on 5'RACE template switching, a step that introduced a universal primer site along with unique molecular identifiers. Priming of cDNA synthesis was performed from both the TCR alpha and TCR beta constant segments. Two PCR steps were used to amplify libraries, with sample barcodes and sequencing adapters being added in the second step. Sequencing of libraries was performed on Illumina HiSeq 2500 (2x100 bp) or NovaSeq (2x150 bp). Processing in the source paper ran as follows. MIGEC was used to demultiplex reads and collapse the reads into UMI consensus sequences, and MiXCR was used for V(D)J alignment. Vaccine-responding clonotypes were defined with edgeR using replicate PBMC samples, requiring FDR below 0.01 and a log2 fold change above 5 up to day 15. Each bulk clonotype received a CD4 or CD8 identity based on whether the sequenced CD4 or CD8 repertoire contained that clonotype at higher abundance. TCRdb redid the processing of the public reads, applying fastp at Q25 and MiXCR, and retained in-frame beta chains. Each CDR3 protein gets just one entry, which takes the most common genes and DNA from the rows behind it. The V and J calls and clone size are TCRdb's, not the authors'. The sample yields around 340,000 distinct CDR3 sequences; 8.7% were counted once. The ten largest clonotypes hold approximately 19% of the sample.

Reading the germline V gene gives CDR1 MNHEY and CDR2 SVGEGT. From V the trimming removes 1 base and from J it removes 4 bases, while the gene matches leave 12 bases of the junction unaccounted for. The CDR3 measures 18 amino acids from cysteine to phenylalanine. Of all the DNA, just the CDR3 is kept, 54 bases in frame from base 1. According to the study, the label for this sample's treatment or condition signals: live attenuated yellow fever vaccine strain. At each blood-draw timepoint, two biological replicates of bulk PBMCs were obtained. A standard Ficoll-Paque protocol was used to isolate PBMCs from peripheral blood. TriZol was used to extract RNA from bulk PBMCs, CD4 and CD8 fractions, and dextramer-positive and dextramer-negative fractions. This clonotype was recorded at least ten times. Its antigen is currently not known. No qualities accompany the bases; no much larger clone lies one base away.

The chain was built from TRBV6-2 or TRBV6-3 and TRBJ2-2; 7 middle bases align to TRBD2. The receptor was derived from a man in his late teens or twenties who received the YFV17D yellow fever vaccine. Source: PBMCs, taken on the day of the first yellow fever vaccination. The CDR3 region: CASSYFLGEGKGTGELFF. At the DNA level, the sequence is TGTGCCAGCAGTTACTTCCTAGGGGAGGGTAAAGGCACCGGGGAGCTGTTTTTT.